This T cell receptor beta chain comes out of a study of blood T cells in healthy people across ages. A second roughly 7 to 12 cycle PCR used barcoded and J-beta primers. A single record per CDR3 protein comes from TCRdb applying MiXCR to the 5' RACE reads. The repertoire has roughly 680,000 distinct CDR3 sequences, roughly half of them found once; the top ten carry about 13%. This clonotype was counted a few times. The CDR3 is 16 amino acids. Deletions cut 6 bases from V and 1 base from J, with 18 bases between. Germline V gene sequence: CDR1 SQVTM, CDR2 ANQGSEA. The chain couples TRBV29-1 to TRBJ2-2; possibly TRBD2 for D (6 bases). The clonotype comes from a woman of 80 years or more in good health. Specimen: blood. In DNA form, the CDR3 reads TGCAGCGTCGCCCCTAAACTAGCCGTGAACACCGGGGAGCTGTTTTTT. It translates to CSVAPKLAVNTGELFF.